The clone carrying this T cell receptor (beta chain) was seen a few times. Its antigen is not identified. Method: immunoSEQ multiplex PCR; TCRdb's copy keeps in-frame clones and lacks some. The sample has roughly 60,000 clones, 55% to 75% seen once. This record comes from a study of vaccination effects on CD4 cells after COVID-19. ViraFEST used viral peptide pools to expand antigen-specific CD4+ T cells before sequencing. Scientists isolated CD4+ T cells after an approximately 10-day culture period ended. People in the vaccine group had not been infected with SARS-CoV-2 before, and their nucleocapsid antibodies were negative. At days 3 and 7, half of the medium was exchanged for IL-2 medium. Overall study findings and caveats: Healthy vaccinees' vaccine-induced clones included only 1 of 255 cross-reacting with common cold coronaviruses. Vaccine- and infection-induced clones showed marked clonal contraction late following vaccination.

This TCR was sampled from a human donor who received a COVID-19 vaccine. Material: CD4+ T cells from PBMCs cultured with SARS-CoV-2 spike peptides, obtained before COVID-19 vaccination.

CDR3 DNA: TGTGCCACCAGCATCCGGGGGCCAACCGGGGAGCTGTTTTTT. This codes for CATSIRGPTGELFF. This rearrangement joins TRBV15 to TRBJ2-2; D tentatively fits TRBD1 or TRBD2 (6 bases each). The germline V and J ends were trimmed by 4 bases and 5 bases, with 11 bases remaining between them. This CDR3 contains 14 residues. CDR1 and CDR2 from the germline V gene are LNHNV and YYDKDF (reference sequence).